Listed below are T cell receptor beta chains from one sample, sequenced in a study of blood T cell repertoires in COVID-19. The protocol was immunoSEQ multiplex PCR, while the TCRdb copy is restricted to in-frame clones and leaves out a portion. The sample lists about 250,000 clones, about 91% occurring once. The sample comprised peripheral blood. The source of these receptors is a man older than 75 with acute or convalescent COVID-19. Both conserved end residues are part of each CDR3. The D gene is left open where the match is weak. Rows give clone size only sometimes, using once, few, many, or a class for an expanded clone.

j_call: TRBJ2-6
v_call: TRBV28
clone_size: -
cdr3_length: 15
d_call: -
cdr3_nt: TGTGCCAGCGGTAAAGACAACTCTGGGGCCAACGTCCTGACTTTC
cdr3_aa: CASGKDNSGANVLTF

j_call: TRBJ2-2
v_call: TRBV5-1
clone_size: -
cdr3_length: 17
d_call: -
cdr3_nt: TGCGCCAGCTATGGTGGGGGGGCATGGATGAACACCGGGGAGCTGTTTTTT
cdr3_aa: CASYGGGAWMNTGELFF

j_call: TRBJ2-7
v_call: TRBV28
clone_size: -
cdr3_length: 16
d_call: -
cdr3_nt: TGTGCCAGTCTCCCTGGAGGGGCAGCGAACTCCTACGAGCAGTACTTC
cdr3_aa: CASLPGGAANSYEQYF

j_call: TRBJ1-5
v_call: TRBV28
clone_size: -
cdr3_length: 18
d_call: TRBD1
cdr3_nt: TGTGCCAGCAGTCCCGGGACAGGGGGCGCGAGCCGAAATCAGCCCCAGCATTTT
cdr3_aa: CASSPGTGGASRNQPQHF

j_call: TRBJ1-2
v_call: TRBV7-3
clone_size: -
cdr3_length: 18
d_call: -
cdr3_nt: TGTGCCAGCAGCCTCCGTCCCGGGACTGGGGTCGTGGATTATGGCTACACCTTC
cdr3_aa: CASSLRPGTGVVDYGYTF

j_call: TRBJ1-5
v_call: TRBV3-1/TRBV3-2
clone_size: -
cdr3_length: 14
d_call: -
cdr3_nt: TGTGCCAGCAGCCTGAGAGGGAAAAATCAGCCCCAGCATTTT
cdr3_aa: CASSLRGKNQPQHF

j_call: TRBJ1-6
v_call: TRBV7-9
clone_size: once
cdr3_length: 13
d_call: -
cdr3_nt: TGTGCCAGCAGCATTAACGAGTATTCACCCCTCCACTTT
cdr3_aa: CASSINEYSPLHF

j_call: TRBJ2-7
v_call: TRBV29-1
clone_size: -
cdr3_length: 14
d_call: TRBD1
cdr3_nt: TGCAGCGTTGTGACAGGGACAGGATCCTACGAGCAGTACTTC
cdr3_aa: CSVVTGTGSYEQYF

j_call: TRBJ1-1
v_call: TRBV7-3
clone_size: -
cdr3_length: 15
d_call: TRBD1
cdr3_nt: TGTGCCAGCAGCCCATTGACAGGGAAGGACACTGAAGCTTTCTTT
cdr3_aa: CASSPLTGKDTEAFF

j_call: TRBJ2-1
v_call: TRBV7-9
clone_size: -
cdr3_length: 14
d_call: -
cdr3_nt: TGTGCCAGCATCCCCGGGATCGGATACAATGAGCAGTTCTTC
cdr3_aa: CASIPGIGYNEQFF

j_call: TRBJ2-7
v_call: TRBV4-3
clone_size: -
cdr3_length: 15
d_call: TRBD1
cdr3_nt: TGCGCCAGCAGCCTGCCTCAGGACAGGGCCTACGAGCAGTACTTC
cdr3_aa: CASSLPQDRAYEQYF

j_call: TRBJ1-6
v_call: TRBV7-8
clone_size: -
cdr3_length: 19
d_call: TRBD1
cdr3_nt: TGTGCCAGCAGCTTTCTAACCGGGACAGCGAGCTCCTATAATTCACCCCTCCACTTT
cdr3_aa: CASSFLTGTASSYNSPLHF

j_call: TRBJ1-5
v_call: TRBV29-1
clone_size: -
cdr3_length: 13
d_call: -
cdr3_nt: TGCAGCGTTGGTGAGGGAGACAATCAGCCCCAGCATTTT
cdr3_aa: CSVGEGDNQPQHF

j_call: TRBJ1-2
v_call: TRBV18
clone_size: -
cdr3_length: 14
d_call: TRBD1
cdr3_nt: TGTGCCAGCTCATTTGACAGGGAGGACTATGGCTACACCTTC
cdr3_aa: CASSFDREDYGYTF

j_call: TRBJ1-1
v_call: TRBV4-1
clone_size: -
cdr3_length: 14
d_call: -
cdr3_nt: TGCGCCAGCAGCCCAGAGACGGGGAACACTGAAGCTTTCTTT
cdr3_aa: CASSPETGNTEAFF

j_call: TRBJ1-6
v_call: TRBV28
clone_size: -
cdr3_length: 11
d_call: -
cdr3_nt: TGTGCCAGCAGTTCTCCAGATCCCCTCCACTTT
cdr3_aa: CASSSPDPLHF

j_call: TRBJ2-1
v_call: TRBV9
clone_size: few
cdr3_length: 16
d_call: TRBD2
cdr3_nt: TGTGCCAGCAGCGACCGGGTCCGGGGGGGCCGGAATGAGCAGTTCTTC
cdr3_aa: CASSDRVRGGRNEQFF

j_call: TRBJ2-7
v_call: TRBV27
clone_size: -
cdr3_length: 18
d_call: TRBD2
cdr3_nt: TGTGCCAGCAGTCCCATAGGGACTAGCGGGGGGGCGCTCCACGAGCAGTACTTC
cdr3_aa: CASSPIGTSGGALHEQYF

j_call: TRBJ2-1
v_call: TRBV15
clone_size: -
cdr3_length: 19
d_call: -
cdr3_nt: TGTGCCACCAGCAGGAGGACTCAAAGACCGGGGGACTCCTACAATGAGCAGTTCTTC
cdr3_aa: CATSRRTQRPGDSYNEQFF

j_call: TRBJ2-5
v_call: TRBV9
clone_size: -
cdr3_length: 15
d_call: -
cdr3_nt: TGTGCCAGCAGCGTGGGCCGGAGGTCCTATGAGACCCAGTACTTC
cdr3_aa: CASSVGRRSYETQYF

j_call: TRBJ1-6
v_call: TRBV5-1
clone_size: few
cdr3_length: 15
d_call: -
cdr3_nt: TGCGCCAGCAGCTCGGGAAGGAGGATTGATTCACCCCTCCACTTT
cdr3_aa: CASSSGRRIDSPLHF

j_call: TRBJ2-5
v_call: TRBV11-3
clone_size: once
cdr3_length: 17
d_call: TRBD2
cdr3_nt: TGTGCCAGCAGCTCCCCGTACCTAGCGGGAGTGGAAGAGACCCAGTACTTC
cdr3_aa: CASSSPYLAGVEETQYF

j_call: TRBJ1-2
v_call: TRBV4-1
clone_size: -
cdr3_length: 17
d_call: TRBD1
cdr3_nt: TGCGCCAGCAGCCAAGATCCAGGACAGGGATCTAACTATGGCTACACCTTC
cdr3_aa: CASSQDPGQGSNYGYTF

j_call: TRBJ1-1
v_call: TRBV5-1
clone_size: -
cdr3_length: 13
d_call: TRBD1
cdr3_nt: TGCGCCAGCAGCACAGGGGGGGATACTGAAGCTTTCTTT
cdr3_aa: CASSTGGDTEAFF

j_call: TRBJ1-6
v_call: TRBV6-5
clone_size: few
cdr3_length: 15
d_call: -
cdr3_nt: TGTGCCAGCAGTTACTCGAACAGAGACAATTCACCCCTCCACTTT
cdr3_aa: CASSYSNRDNSPLHF

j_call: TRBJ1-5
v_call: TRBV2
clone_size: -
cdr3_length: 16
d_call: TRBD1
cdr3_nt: TGTGCCAGCAGTGGGGACAGGGCAAAGAGCAATCAGCCCCAGCATTTT
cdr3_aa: CASSGDRAKSNQPQHF

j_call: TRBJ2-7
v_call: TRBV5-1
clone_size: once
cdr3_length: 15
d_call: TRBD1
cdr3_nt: TGCGCCAGCACCTCCACTACAGGGGGGACCTACGAGCAGTACTTC
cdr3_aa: CASTSTTGGTYEQYF

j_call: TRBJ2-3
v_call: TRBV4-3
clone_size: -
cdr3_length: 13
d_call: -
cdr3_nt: TGCGCCAGCAGCACCCGAGTTGTAGATACGCAGTATTTT
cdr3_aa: CASSTRVVDTQYF

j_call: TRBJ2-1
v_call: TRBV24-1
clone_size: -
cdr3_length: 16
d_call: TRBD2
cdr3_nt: TGTGCCACCAGTGCGCCCCGGACTAGCTCCTACAATGAGCAGTTCTTC
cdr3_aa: CATSAPRTSSYNEQFF

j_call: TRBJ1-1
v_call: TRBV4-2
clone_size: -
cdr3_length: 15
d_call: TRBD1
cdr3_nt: TGTGCCAGCAGCGAAGGACAGGGGCGGAACACTGAAGCTTTCTTT
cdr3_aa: CASSEGQGRNTEAFF

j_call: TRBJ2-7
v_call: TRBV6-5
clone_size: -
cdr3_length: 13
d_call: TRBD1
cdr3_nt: TGTGCCAGCAGTTACAGGGGGCCCTACGAGCAGTACTTC
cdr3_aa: CASSYRGPYEQYF

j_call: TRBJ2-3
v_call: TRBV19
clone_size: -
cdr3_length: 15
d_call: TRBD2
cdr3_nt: TGTGCCAGTAGTCCCCCGGGACTAGGGAGCCGCACGCAGTATTTT
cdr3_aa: CASSPPGLGSRTQYF

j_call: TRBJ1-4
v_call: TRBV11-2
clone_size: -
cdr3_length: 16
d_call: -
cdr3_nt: TGTGCCAGCAGCTTAGATCCCCCAGGGTCGGGTGAAAAACTGTTTTTT
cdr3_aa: CASSLDPPGSGEKLFF

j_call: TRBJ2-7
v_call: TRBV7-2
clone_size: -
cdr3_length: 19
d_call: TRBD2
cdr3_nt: TGTGCCAGCAGCTTAGTACCCAATTTCCTCCGGGGGGACTCCTACGAGCAGTACTTC
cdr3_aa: CASSLVPNFLRGDSYEQYF

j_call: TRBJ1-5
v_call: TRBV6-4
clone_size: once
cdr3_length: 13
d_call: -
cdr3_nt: TGTGCCAGCAGCCCACAGGGAGATCAGCCCCAGCATTTT
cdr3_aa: CASSPQGDQPQHF

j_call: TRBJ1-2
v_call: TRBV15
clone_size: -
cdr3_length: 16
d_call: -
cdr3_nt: TGTGCCACCAGCAGAGATTTAGCAGGGGTGGGGGATGGCTACACCTTC
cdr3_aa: CATSRDLAGVGDGYTF

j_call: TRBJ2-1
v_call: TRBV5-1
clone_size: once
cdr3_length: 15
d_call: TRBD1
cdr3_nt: TGCGCCAGCAGCCCCGGACAGGGAAGGTTCACTGAGCAGTTCTTC
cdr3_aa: CASSPGQGRFTEQFF

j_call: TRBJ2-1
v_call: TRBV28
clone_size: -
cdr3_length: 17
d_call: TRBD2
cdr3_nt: TGTGCCAGCAGTTTACGGGCGGGAGGGGTCGGCGACGATGAGCAGTTCTTC
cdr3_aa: CASSLRAGGVGDDEQFF

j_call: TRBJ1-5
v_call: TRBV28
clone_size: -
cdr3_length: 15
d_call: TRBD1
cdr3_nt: TGTGCCAGCCACTCACGACAGGGGCAGGGTCAGCCCCAGCATTTT
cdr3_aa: CASHSRQGQGQPQHF

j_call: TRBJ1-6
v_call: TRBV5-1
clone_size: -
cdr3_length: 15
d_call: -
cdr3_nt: TGCGCCAGCAGCGGAACAGGGCCCTATAATTCACCCCTCCACTTT
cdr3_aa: CASSGTGPYNSPLHF

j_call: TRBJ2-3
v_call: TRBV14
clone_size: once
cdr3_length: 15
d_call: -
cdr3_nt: TGTGCCAGCAGCCCCCAGCCAGGGATCACAGATACGCAGTATTTT
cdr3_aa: CASSPQPGITDTQYF

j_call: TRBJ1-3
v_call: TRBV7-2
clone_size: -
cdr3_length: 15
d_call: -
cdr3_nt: TGTGCCAGCAGCTTAGCCGCCAGCTCTGGAAACACCATATATTTT
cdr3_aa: CASSLAASSGNTIYF